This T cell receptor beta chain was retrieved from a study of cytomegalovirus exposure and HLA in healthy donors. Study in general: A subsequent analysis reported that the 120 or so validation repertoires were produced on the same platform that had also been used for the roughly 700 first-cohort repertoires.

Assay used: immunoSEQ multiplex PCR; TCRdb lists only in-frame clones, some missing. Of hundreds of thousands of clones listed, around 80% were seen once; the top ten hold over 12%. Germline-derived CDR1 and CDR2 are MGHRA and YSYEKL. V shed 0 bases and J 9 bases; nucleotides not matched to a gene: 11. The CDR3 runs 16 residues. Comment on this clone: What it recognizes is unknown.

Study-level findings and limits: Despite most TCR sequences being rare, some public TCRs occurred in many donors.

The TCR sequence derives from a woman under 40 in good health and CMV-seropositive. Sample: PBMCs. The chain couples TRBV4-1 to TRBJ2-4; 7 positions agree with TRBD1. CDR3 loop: CASSQELGTAGGIQYF. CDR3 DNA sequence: TGCGCCAGCAGCCAAGAGTTGGGGACGGCAGGGGGCATTCAGTACTTC.